This T cell receptor beta chain was observed in a study of cytomegalovirus exposure and HLA in healthy donors. Study findings and constraints: TCR beta chains numbering under 200 were designated cytomegalovirus-associated.

A remark on this clone: What it binds is unknown.

Donors showed nominal health when sampled, although they likely had unrecorded immune exposures. Germline V gene sequence: CDR1 SGHTA, CDR2 FQGNSA. Deletions cut 4 bases from V and 1 base from J, with 16 bases between. The CDR3 sequence is 16 residues long. A multiplex PCR was run with 60 Vbeta primers and 13 Jbeta primers. Sequencing used immunoSEQ multiplex PCR; TCRdb keeps in-frame clones, though not all of them. The sample has around 150,000 clones, approximately 68% seen once. The material sequenced was PBMCs. The V gene is TRBV7-2, the J gene TRBJ1-1; weak D call: TRBD1 (6 bases). This receptor was obtained from a man in his fifties or sixties in good health and CMV-seronegative. The CDR3 bases are TGTGCCAGCAGCTCGCCCCCGGGACAACCGAACACTGAAGCTTTCTTT. It specifies CASSSPPGQPNTEAFF.